The 23 T cell receptor beta chains below all came from one sample that was sequenced in a study of blood T cell repertoires in COVID-19. The table came from immunoSEQ multiplex PCR; TCRdb's copy has only in-frame clones and leaves some out. The table records some 240,000 clones, 80% to 85% of them present only once. The sequencing input was peripheral blood. Every receptor here comes from a woman aged 55-70 years with active or convalescent COVID-19.

This clone was observed a handful of times. The CDR3 loop reads CASSLGTGRGYTF. CDR3 coding DNA: TGTGCCAGCAGCTTGGGGACAGGGAGAGGCTACACCTTC. J is TRBJ1-2 and V is TRBV7-2, with TRBD1 matching 9 bases. Losses at the gene ends were 3 bases for V and 8 bases for J; bases not matched to a gene: 4. The CDR3 totals 13 residues. CDR1 is SGHTA, CDR2 FQGNSA, per germline.

The rearrangement uses TRBV6-5 and TRBJ1-2; D is possibly TRBD1 (5 bases). Germline V gene data show CDR1 as MNHEY and CDR2 as SVGAGI. Trimming removed 0 bases at V and 8 bases at J, with 13 bases between. The CDR3 spans 14 residues. CDR3: CASSYSRDGGGYTF. The CDR3, as DNA: TGTGCCAGCAGTTACTCGAGGGATGGGGGGGGCTACACCTTC.

The chain joins TRBV7-3 to TRBJ1-5; no firm D call. The CDR3 length is 13 residues. Germline V gene sequence: CDR1 SGHTA, CDR2 FQGTGA. Trimming pared 3 bases from V and 5 bases from J, leaving 8 bases between. CDR3 loop: CASSLGFDQPQHF. DNA of the CDR3: TGTGCCAGCAGCTTGGGCTTCGATCAGCCCCAGCATTTT.

The chain recombines TRBV2 with TRBJ1-2, with 8 bases fitting TRBD1. Germline CDR1 reads SNHLY; CDR2 reads FYNNEI. This CDR3 contains 16 residues. The J segment lost 0 bases and the V segment lost 6 bases, leaving 9 bases of the junction unmatched. The CDR3, as DNA: TGTGCCAGCAGCCAAAGGACAGGGCGAACTAACTATGGCTACACCTTC. It specifies CASSQRTGRTNYGYTF.

For the CDR3, the DNA is TGTGCCAGCAGTTATTGGGAGACTGGGGCCAACGTCCTGACTTTC. As protein: CASSYWETGANVLTF. This chain connects TRBV6-6 to TRBJ2-6; TRBD2 is a possible D gene (5 bases). Germline V gene sequence: CDR1 MNHNY, CDR2 SVGAGI (reference sequence). Trimming cost V 3 bases and J 2 bases, with 8 bases left between them. CDR3 length equals 15 residues.

This chain links TRBV2 with TRBJ1-1; D is undetermined. Trimming removed 3 bases at V and 0 bases at J, with 8 bases between. The CDR3 length is 14 residues. The germline gives CDR1 SNHLY, CDR2 FYNNEI. DNA of the CDR3: TGTGCCAGCAGTGAGCGGTTTTTGAACACTGAAGCTTTCTTT. Translation: CASSERFLNTEAFF.

The chain joins TRBV6-6 to TRBJ1-5; D is uncertain. The CDR3 contains 14 residues. Trimming removed 4 bases at V and 2 bases at J, with 9 bases between. Germline V gene data show CDR1 as MNHNY and CDR2 as SVGAGI (reference sequence). CDR3 DNA sequence: TGTGCCAGCAGTTCCCCGGGAGGCAATCAGCCCCAGCATTTT. It encodes CASSSPGGNQPQHF.

The chain is built from TRBV2 and TRBJ1-6, with D unresolved. The V and J ends lost 7 bases and 7 bases respectively, with 14 bases between them. CDR3 length equals 14 residues. Germline V gives CDR1 SNHLY, CDR2 FYNNEI. The chain's CDR3 is CASKEGYYNSPLHF. As DNA, the CDR3 is TGTGCCAGCAAGGAGGGTTACTACAATTCACCCCTCCACTTT.

The rearrangement joins TRBV7-3 to TRBJ1-4; the match to TRBD1 covers 9 bases. The CDR3 is 15 residues long. Trimming removed 5 bases from V and 7 bases from J; junction bases left unmatched: 8. Germline loops: CDR1 SGHTA, CDR2 FQGTGA. CDR3 bases: TGTGCCAGCAGCCCCTCCGGGACAGGGAGTGAAAAACTGTTTTTT. Encoded protein: CASSPSGTGSEKLFF.

The chain joins TRBV5-4 to TRBJ2-5, with TRBD2 matching over 7 bases. V dropped 1 base and J dropped 7; count of bases not matched to a gene: 10. This CDR3 has 15 amino acids. CDR1 and CDR2 (germline): SGHNT, YYREEE (reference sequence). For the CDR3, the DNA is TGTGCCAGCAGCTTGACGAGGGAGGGCGCGGGGACCCAGTACTTC. As protein: CASSLTREGAGTQYF.

V and J are TRBV30 and TRBJ2-7; D gene uncertain. There are 11 residues in the CDR3. Germline V gene data show CDR1 as GTSNPN and CDR2 as SVGIG (reference sequence). V lost 5 bases, J lost 3 bases, and 8 bases lay in between. CDR3 in amino acids: CAWGQNYEQYF. The CDR3 bases are TGTGCCTGGGGCCAAAACTACGAGCAGTACTTC.

This sequence joins TRBV6-5 and TRBJ2-7, with 7 positions matching TRBD1. The CDR3 extends over 15 amino acids. With V trimmed by 8 bases and J by 0 bases, 10 bases remained unmatched. Germline V CDR1 and CDR2: MNHEY, SVGAGI. CDR3: CASWAPGQSSYEQYF. CDR3 bases: TGTGCCAGCTGGGCCCCGGGACAGAGCTCCTACGAGCAGTACTTC.

This chain uses TRBV7-6 with TRBJ1-3; the match to TRBD1 covers 10 bases. The CDR3 covers 17 residues. V shed 5 bases, J shed 4 bases, and the junction held 11 bases outside the gene matches. Germline V CDR1 and CDR2: SGHVS, FNYEAQ. For the CDR3, the DNA is TGTGCCAGCAGCCCGCGCCAGGGACAGGGGTCGGGAAACACCATATATTTT. The encoded protein is CASSPRQGQGSGNTIYF.

The genes are TRBV7-9 and TRBJ2-5, with 13 bases aligning to TRBD2. From germline, CDR1 is SEHNR and CDR2 FQNEAQ (reference sequence). V lost 5 bases to trimming and J lost 5 bases; unmatched junction nucleotides: 17. This CDR3 contains 19 residues. The CDR3 bases are TGTGCCAGCAGCGTAGGGCGGGGACTAGCGGGACAACGGGGGGAGACCCAGTACTTC. Encoded protein: CASSVGRGLAGQRGETQYF.

The chain employs TRBV19 and TRBJ1-1; 9 bases line up with TRBD1. Germline trimming cut 7 bases from V and 6 bases from J; bases unmatched to any gene: 9. This CDR3 is built from 14 residues. CDR1 LNHDA and CDR2 SQIVND come from the germline V gene (reference sequence). CDR3 protein: CASIDGTGLPEAFF. CDR3 DNA sequence: TGTGCCAGTATTGACGGGACAGGGCTCCCTGAAGCTTTCTTT.

The gene calls are TRBV4-1 and TRBJ1-5, with D perhaps matching TRBD1 (5 bases). This CDR3 comprises 17 residues. Germline V gene data show CDR1 as MGHRA and CDR2 as YSYEKL. Trimming left V 1 base short and J 5 bases short, with 18 bases between. CDR3 in amino acids: CASSQVDMGLNYQPQHF. The CDR3 DNA reads as TGCGCCAGCAGCCAAGTAGATATGGGGCTAAATTATCAGCCCCAGCATTTT.

This chain links TRBV5-1 with TRBJ2-5; 9 bases line up with TRBD2. Germline lookup yields CDR1 SGHRS and CDR2 YFSETQ. The J segment lost 4 bases and the V segment lost 0 bases, leaving 13 bases of the junction unmatched. The CDR3 spans 18 residues. In nucleotides, the CDR3 is TGCGCCAGCAGCTTGGCCGGGGTAGCGGGGGCCCGGGGAGAGACCCAGTACTTC. Translated, it gives CASSLAGVAGARGETQYF.

This chain joins TRBV6-5 and TRBJ1-1, with TRBD1 as a possible D gene (6 bases). There are 13 residues in the CDR3. Germline loops: CDR1 MNHEY, CDR2 SVGAGI. Trimming removed 11 bases at V and 2 bases at J, with 15 bases between. CDR3 region: CASTKGVNTEAFF. As DNA, the CDR3 is TGTGCCTCCACAAAGGGGGTAAACACTGAAGCTTTCTTT.

This clone showed up just a few times. V is TRBV4-1 and J is TRBJ1-4; D possibly corresponds to TRBD1 (6 bases). With 1 base removed from V and 4 bases from J, the gap between germline ends came to 13 bases. Germline CDR1 and CDR2: MGHRA and YSYEKL. CDR3 length equals 16 residues. CDR3 loop: CASSQAPGQINEKLFF. In DNA form, the CDR3 reads TGCGCCAGCAGCCAAGCCCCGGGACAAATTAATGAAAAACTGTTTTTT.

This clone was found once. The V and J genes are TRBV9 and TRBJ1-2; 7 bases align to TRBD1. The germline CDR1 and CDR2 sequences are SGDLS and YYNGEE. V lost 6 bases to trimming and J lost 4 bases; unmatched junction nucleotides: 12. This CDR3 is built from 15 residues. CDR3 coding DNA: TGTGCCAGCACCGTTGACAGGGCACCAATCTATGGCTACACCTTC. It translates to CASTVDRAPIYGYTF.

Notes on this clone: A much bigger clone sits one base away, suggesting this may be a read error. The gene calls are TRBV7-3 and TRBJ2-1, with D possibly TRBD2 on 6 matching bases. The V end was cut by 2 bases, the J end by 2 bases, with 10 bases between. The germline V gene encodes CDR1 SGHTA and CDR2 FQGTGA. The CDR3 is 15 amino acids. DNA of the CDR3: TGTGCCAGCAGCTTAGACGGGAGCCCCTACAATGAGCAGTTCTTC. Its translation: CASSLDGSPYNEQFF.

In its sample, this clone was seen once. The J gene is TRBJ2-7, the V gene TRBV3-1 (or the pseudogene TRBV3-2), with 9 nucleotides matching TRBD1. Per germline, CDR1 LGHDT and CDR2 YNNKEL (reference sequence). The V segment lost 0 bases and the J segment 6 bases; nucleotides outside the gene matches: 3. The CDR3 covers 14 residues. The CDR3 reads CASSQDGTGREQYF. The DNA of the CDR3 is TGTGCCAGCAGCCAAGACGGGACAGGGCGCGAGCAGTACTTC.

V is TRBV6-2 or TRBV6-3 and J is TRBJ1-2; D not resolved. The V gene's germline CDR1 is MNHEY and CDR2 SVGEGT. V lost 2 bases, J lost 0 bases, and 4 bases lay in between. The CDR3 runs 13 residues. This CDR3 is CASSYGPNYGYTF. As DNA, the CDR3 is TGTGCCAGCAGTTACGGCCCTAACTATGGCTACACCTTC.